The 29 T cell receptor beta chains presented below share a single source sample, sequenced in a study of blood T cell repertoires in COVID-19. Sequenced by immunoSEQ multiplex PCR; TCRdb stores in-frame clones only, minus some. The data contain around 200,000 clones, roughly 90% of them singletons. The sample was PBMCs or T cells enriched from blood (not recorded which). These receptors came from a woman aged 25 to 39 who had been exposed to COVID-19.

The chain recombines TRBV12-5 with TRBJ2-7; weak D call: TRBD1 (6 bases). This CDR3 spans 15 amino acids. Trimming stripped 1 base from V and 6 bases from J, with 16 bases between. Germline values: CDR1 LGHNT, CDR2 FRNRAP. CDR3 loop: CASGLGSTGSGEQYF. The CDR3 DNA reads TGTGCTAGTGGTTTGGGATCCACAGGGTCGGGCGAGCAGTACTTC.

The chain couples TRBV7-2 to TRBJ1-2; 10 bases agree with TRBD1. The V and J ends lost 1 base and 4 bases, in that order; junction bases with no gene match: 15. This CDR3 is built from 19 residues. Germline V gene lookup returns CDR1 SGHTA and CDR2 FQGNSA. The CDR3 here is CASSLGPGGTGVRGYGYTF. The CDR3 region has the DNA TGTGCCAGCAGCTTAGGGCCGGGAGGGACAGGGGTGCGCGGCTATGGCTACACCTTC.

This rearrangement joins TRBV11-2 to TRBJ2-3, with D possibly being TRBD1 (6 bases). The CDR3 extends over 15 amino acids. The germline gives CDR1 SGHAT, CDR2 FQNNGV. V dropped 1 base and J dropped 2 bases, with 10 bases sitting between them. In DNA, the CDR3 is TGTGCCAGCAGCTTAGTCGGGGACAACACAGATACGCAGTATTTT. Amino acids: CASSLVGDNTDTQYF.

The chain links TRBV28 to TRBJ1-4; 11 nucleotides match TRBD1. Germline CDR1 is MDHEN and CDR2 is SYDVKM. V gave up 8 bases and J gave up 7 bases; unmatched junction bases: 3. The CDR3 is 13 residues long. The CDR3 here is CASEDRGLEKLFF. The CDR3 DNA follows: TGTGCCAGCGAGGACAGGGGGCTTGAAAAACTGTTTTTT. Using reference TRBV28 and TRBJ1-4 for the parts outside the CDR3, the full variable domain is DVKVTQSSRYLVKRTGEKVFLECVQDMDHENMFWYRQDPGLGLRLIYFSYDVKMKEKGDIPEGYSVSREKKERFSLILESASTNQTSMYLCASEDRGLEKLFFGSGTQLSVL.

This clone has only one observation. The rearrangement joins TRBV5-4 to TRBJ1-5; D unclear. The CDR3 runs to 13 residues. The germline V gene has CDR1 SGHNT and CDR2 YYREEE (reference sequence). V was clipped by 0 bases and J by 4 bases, with 5 bases between them. CDR3 nucleotide sequence: TGTGCCAGCAGCTTGGACGGTAATCAGCCCCAGCATTTT. Protein sequence: CASSLDGNQPQHF.

The rearrangement joins TRBV19 to TRBJ1-1, with unresolved D. Between the trimmed V and J ends, which lost 6 bases and 3 bases, there was a span of 14 bases. The CDR3 extends over 14 amino acids. Germline V gene sequence: CDR1 LNHDA, CDR2 SQIVND (reference sequence). DNA of the CDR3: TGTGCCAGTAGGAAGAGGGAGGCGGACACTGAAGCTTTCTTT. It is translated as CASRKREADTEAFF.

V is TRBV5-7 and J is TRBJ1-5; no definite D call. TRBV5-7 is placed among ORFs of uncertain function. This CDR3 spans 15 amino acids. V gave up 4 bases and J gave up 1 base, with 12 bases separating them. CDR3: CASSPLRVSNQPQHF. In DNA, the CDR3 is TGTGCCAGCAGCCCCCTGAGGGTGAGCAATCAGCCCCAGCATTTT.

This chain links TRBV20-1 with TRBJ2-1; 11 bases map to TRBD2. The trim removed 3 bases at V and 4 bases at J, leaving 11 bases unmatched. This CDR3 spans 17 amino acids. Germline CDR1 is DFQATT and CDR2 is SNEGSKA (reference sequence). The chain's CDR3 is CSASIVGLADLYNEQFF. The CDR3, as DNA: TGCAGTGCTAGTATTGTGGGACTAGCGGATCTTTACAATGAGCAGTTCTTC.

The chain joins TRBV11-2 to TRBJ2-5; 7 positions match TRBD1. Germline-derived CDR1 and CDR2 are SGHAT and FQNNGV. CDR3 length equals 15 residues. V lost 0 bases, J lost 5 bases, and 6 bases stayed unmatched. CDR3 bases: TGTGCCAGCAGCTTAGATTGGGACAGACGGGAGACCCAGTACTTC. It specifies CASSLDWDRRETQYF.

The V and J genes are TRBV2 and TRBJ1-1; 7 bases fit TRBD1. CDR3 size: 13 residues. CDR1 and CDR2 (germline): SNHLY, FYNNEI. Losses at the gene ends were 6 bases for V and 7 bases for J; bases not matched to a gene: 8. The chain's CDR3 is CASSQTGSNEAFF. CDR3 nucleotides: TGTGCCAGCAGCCAGACAGGGTCCAATGAAGCTTTCTTT.

J is TRBJ2-1 and V is TRBV2, with D possibly TRBD1 on 6 matching bases. CDR1 and CDR2 (germline): SNHLY, FYNNEI. CDR3 length equals 13 residues. The V end lost 8 bases, the J end lost 0 bases, and 8 bases lay between the germline ends. This CDR3 is CASGGLSYNEQFF. CDR3 DNA: TGTGCCAGCGGGGGCCTCTCCTACAATGAGCAGTTCTTC.

This chain uses TRBV11-2 with TRBJ1-2; a possible D gene is TRBD1 (5 bases). Germline V gene sequence: CDR1 SGHAT, CDR2 FQNNGV. V was shortened by 5 bases and J by 8 bases, with 27 bases between the two germline ends. The CDR3 extends over 17 amino acids. CDR3 sequence: CASSPPGRGWSVGGYTF. CDR3 in DNA: TGTGCCAGCAGCCCGCCGGGGAGGGGATGGTCGGTGGGGGGCTACACCTTC. The full variable domain, completed using reference TRBV11-2 and TRBJ1-2, is EAGVAQSPRYKIIEKRQSVAFWCNPISGHATLYWYQQILGQGPKLLIQFQNNGVVDDSQLPKDRFSAERLKGVDSTLKIQPAKLEDSAVYLCASSPPGRGWSVGGYTFGSGTRLTVV.

The chain employs TRBV7-8 and TRBJ1-2, with D unresolved. Germline V gene sequence: CDR1 SGHVS, CDR2 FQNEAQ. The V gene lost 0 bases and the J gene lost 8 bases, with 13 bases spanning the gap. The CDR3 covers 14 residues. CDR3 sequence (DNA): TGTGCCAGCAGCTTAGCTTCGGGGAGAGACGGCTACACCTTC. Its translation is CASSLASGRDGYTF.

This clone was seen only once. The chain employs TRBV5-4 and TRBJ2-2; the D gene is possibly TRBD2 (6 bases). This CDR3 is built from 16 residues. Trimming pared 4 bases from V and 7 bases from J, leaving 20 bases between. Germline V gives CDR1 SGHNT, CDR2 YYREEE (reference sequence). The CDR3 here is CASSERGGGGFGELFF. DNA of the CDR3: TGTGCCAGCAGCGAACGGGGTGGGGGAGGATTCGGGGAGCTGTTTTTT.

The chain uses TRBV18 and TRBJ1-1; TRBD1 matches at 7 bases. Per germline, CDR1 KGHSH and CDR2 LQKENI. J lost 2 bases, V lost 6 bases, and 6 bases had no gene match. The length of the CDR3 is 14 residues. CDR3 DNA: TGTGCCAGCTCCCACGGGACAGTTAACACTGAAGCTTTCTTT. This encodes CASSHGTVNTEAFF.

This rearrangement joins TRBV20-1 to TRBJ1-2, with D uncertain. Per germline, CDR1 DFQATT and CDR2 SNEGSKA (reference sequence). V was pared by 5 bases and J by 2 bases, with 6 bases between. The CDR3 extends over 11 amino acids. CDR3 in amino acids: CSAHMNYGYTF. The CDR3 DNA reads as TGCAGTGCTCACATGAACTATGGCTACACCTTC.

The rearrangement joins TRBV5-1 to TRBJ1-6, with TRBD1 matching over 7 bases. The junction had 6 bases not matched to a gene; V was cut back by 5 bases and J by 10 bases. CDR1 and CDR2 from the germline V gene are SGHRS and YFSETQ. This CDR3 comprises 13 residues. CDR3 nucleotides: TGCGCCAGCAGACAACAGGGGTTATCACCCCTCCACTTT. This codes for CASRQQGLSPLHF.

The chain couples TRBV30 to TRBJ1-2; D may be TRBD1 (5 bases). The germline V and J ends were trimmed by 3 bases and 4 bases, with 15 bases remaining between them. Per the germline V gene, CDR1 is GTSNPN and CDR2 is SVGIG (reference sequence). The CDR3 consists of 14 residues. This chain's CDR3 is CAWRAQVIGYGYTF. CDR3 bases: TGTGCCTGGAGGGCACAGGTAATTGGCTATGGCTACACCTTC. Combining the CDR3 with reference TRBV30 and TRBJ1-2 gives the whole variable domain SQTIHQWPATLVQPVGSPLSLECTVEGTSNPNLYWYRQAAGRGLQLLFYSVGIGQISSEVPQNLSASRPQDRQFILSSKKLLLSDSGFYLCAWRAQVIGYGYTFGSGTRLTVV.

This chain connects TRBV6-5 to TRBJ1-6; a weak D match, TRBD1 (5 bases). Germline V CDR1 and CDR2: MNHEY, SVGAGI. The CDR3 covers 14 residues. Trimming pared 6 bases from V and 7 bases from J, leaving 13 bases between. CDR3 protein: CASRAGFTNSPLHF. The DNA for the CDR3 is TGTGCCAGCAGGGCAGGGTTTACGAATTCACCCCTCCACTTT.

The chain joins TRBV5-8 to TRBJ2-3, with a tentative D call TRBD1 (6 bases). The CDR3 runs to 14 residues. Germline loops: CDR1 SGHTS, CDR2 YDEGEE. V lost 6 bases to trimming and J lost 4 bases, with 15 bases between them. CDR3 sequence: CASTDATGSDTQYF. The CDR3 DNA follows: TGTGCCAGCACCGACGCCACAGGGTCAGATACGCAGTATTTT.

This clone was recorded once. V gene TRBV9 combines with J gene TRBJ1-4, with TRBD1 identical over 7 bases. Germline V gene data show CDR1 as SGDLS and CDR2 as YYNGEE. This CDR3 spans 15 amino acids. J gave up 8 bases and V 3 bases, and 10 bases lay outside the gene matches. The CDR3 DNA reads TGTGCCAGCAGCGGATCGACAGGGTTTAGAGAAAAACTGTTTTTT. Protein: CASSGSTGFREKLFF.

This chain connects TRBV7-2 to TRBJ2-2; 7 nucleotides match TRBD1. Germline V gene data show CDR1 as SGHTA and CDR2 as FQGNSA. The V segment lost 2 bases and the J segment 2 bases; nucleotides outside the gene matches: 8. CDR3 size: 17 residues. Here the CDR3 reads CASSLSSGTVNTGELFF. The CDR3 DNA follows: TGTGCCAGCAGCTTAAGTTCCGGGACAGTTAACACCGGGGAGCTGTTTTTT.

V usage is TRBV19 and J usage is TRBJ1-3; D is unresolved. Trimming shortened V by 4 bases and J by 9 bases, and 10 bases separated the two germline ends. The CDR3 is 12 amino acids. Per germline, CDR1 LNHDA and CDR2 SQIVND (reference sequence). CDR3 sequence (DNA): TGTGCCAGTAGTACCCAAGCGGGCACCATATATTTT. Protein: CASSTQAGTIYF.

The rearrangement uses TRBV19 and TRBJ1-5; TRBD1 agrees at 7 bases. CDR3 length: 16 residues. Germline V CDR1 and CDR2: LNHDA, SQIVND (reference sequence). The V and J ends lost 6 bases and 3 bases, in that order; junction bases with no gene match: 11. The CDR3 region is CASRPTGTAINQPQHF. The DNA for the CDR3 is TGTGCCAGTAGACCTACGGGGACAGCTATCAATCAGCCCCAGCATTTT. The variable domain in full, completed from reference TRBV19 and TRBJ1-5, reads DGGITQSPKYLFRKEGQNVTLSCEQNLNHDAMYWYRQDPGQGLRLIYYSQIVNDFQKGDIAEGYSVSREKKESFPLTVTSAQKNPTAFYLCASRPTGTAINQPQHFGDGTRLSIL.

V usage is TRBV6-2 or TRBV6-3 and J usage is TRBJ2-3, with TRBD2 matching 11 bases. Germline V gene sequence: CDR1 MNHEY, CDR2 SVGEGT. The trim removed 5 bases at V and 3 bases at J, leaving 19 bases unmatched. The CDR3 consists of 20 residues. Here the CDR3 reads CASSKRLAGSIIGSTDTQYF. The CDR3 nucleotides are TGTGCCAGCAGTAAAAGACTAGCGGGGTCTATTATAGGGTCTACAGATACGCAGTATTTT.

The gene calls are TRBV5-5 and TRBJ1-2; 11 positions match TRBD1. Germline-derived CDR1 and CDR2 are SGHKS and YYEKEE (reference sequence). V lost 4 bases, J lost 4 bases, and 3 bases stayed unmatched. The length of the CDR3 is 14 residues. This chain's CDR3 is CASSPGTGGYGYTF. The CDR3, as DNA: TGTGCCAGCAGCCCAGGGACAGGGGGCTATGGCTACACCTTC.

This rearrangement joins TRBV30 to TRBJ1-1; 8 bases agree with TRBD1. Germline V gene sequence: CDR1 GTSNPN, CDR2 SVGIG (reference sequence). V was pared by 2 bases and J by 5 bases, with 7 bases of the junction left unmatched. This CDR3 is built from 14 residues. The CDR3 nucleotides are TGTGCCTGGAGTTCCCGGACAGGGAAGACTGAAGCTTTCTTT. Protein: CAWSSRTGKTEAFF.

The J gene is TRBJ1-2, the V gene TRBV27; 9 nucleotides match TRBD1. Germline-derived CDR1 and CDR2 are MNHEY and SMNVEV (reference sequence). This CDR3 has 14 residues. The trim removed 2 bases at V and 5 bases at J, leaving 3 bases unmatched. CDR3 loop: CASSLKGQGYGYTF. The CDR3, as DNA: TGTGCCAGCAGTTTAAAGGGACAGGGTTATGGCTACACCTTC.

This chain joins TRBV25-1 and TRBJ1-4, with D unresolved. V was pared by 2 bases and J by 4 bases, with 14 bases between. Germline CDR1 is MGHDK and CDR2 is SYGVNS. This CDR3 contains 16 residues. Written as DNA, the CDR3 is TGTGCCAGCAGTGAAAATGGTGCGGGGTTTAATGAAAAACTGTTTTTT. Its protein product is CASSENGAGFNEKLFF.